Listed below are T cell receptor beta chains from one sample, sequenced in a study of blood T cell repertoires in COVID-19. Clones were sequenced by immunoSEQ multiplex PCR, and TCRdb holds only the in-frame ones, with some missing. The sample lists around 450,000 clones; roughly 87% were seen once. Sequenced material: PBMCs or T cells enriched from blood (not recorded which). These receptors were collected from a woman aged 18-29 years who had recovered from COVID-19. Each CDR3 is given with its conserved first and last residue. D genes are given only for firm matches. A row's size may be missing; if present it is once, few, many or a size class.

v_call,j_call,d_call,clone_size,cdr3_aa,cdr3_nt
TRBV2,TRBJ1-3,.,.,CASKGDVGNTIYF,TGTGCCAGCAAGGGGGACGTTGGAAACACCATATATTTT
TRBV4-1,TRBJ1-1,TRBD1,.,CASSQTPTGLTEAFF,TGCGCCAGCAGCCAAACCCCGACAGGGCTCACTGAAGCTTTCTTT
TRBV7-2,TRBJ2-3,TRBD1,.,CASSLATDRDTDTQYF,TGTGCCAGCAGCTTAGCGACTGACAGGGACACAGATACGCAGTATTTT
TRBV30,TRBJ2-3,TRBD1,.,CAWTRGTRTDTQYF,TGTGCCTGGACCAGGGGGACCCGCACAGATACGCAGTATTTT
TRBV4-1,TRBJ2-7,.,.,CASSQEGAGANYEQYF,TGCGCCAGCAGCCAAGAGGGCGCAGGTGCTAACTACGAGCAGTACTTC
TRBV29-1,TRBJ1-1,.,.,CSATNMWGGLMNTEAFF,TGCAGCGCCACAAATATGTGGGGGGGGCTGATGAACACTGAAGCTTTCTTT
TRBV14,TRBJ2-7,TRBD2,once,CASSRRGLAGDYDYEQYF,TGTGCCAGCAGCCGAAGGGGACTAGCGGGGGACTACGACTACGAGCAGTACTTC
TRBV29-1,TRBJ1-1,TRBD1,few,CSVAGGRNTEAFF,TGCAGCGTAGCAGGGGGGAGAAACACTGAAGCTTTCTTT
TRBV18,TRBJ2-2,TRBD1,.,CASSPIEGATGELFF,TGTGCCAGCTCACCGATCGAGGGGGCGACCGGGGAGCTGTTTTTT
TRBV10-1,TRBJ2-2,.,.,CASSAQSTGELFF,TGCGCCAGCAGTGCACAGTCCACCGGGGAGCTGTTTTTT
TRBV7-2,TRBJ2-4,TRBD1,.,CASSTRTGGILAKNIQYF,TGTGCCAGCAGTACCCGGACAGGGGGCATACTAGCCAAAAACATTCAGTACTTC
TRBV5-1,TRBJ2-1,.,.,CASSSQLAHNEQFF,TGCGCCAGCAGCTCCCAGCTAGCCCACAATGAGCAGTTCTTC
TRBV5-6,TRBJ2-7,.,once,CASSLSGGSEQYF,TGTGCCAGCAGCTTGAGTGGCGGATCCGAGCAGTACTTC
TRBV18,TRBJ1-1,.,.,CASSPGSGRTEAFF,TGTGCCAGCTCACCAGGTAGCGGTAGGACTGAAGCTTTCTTT
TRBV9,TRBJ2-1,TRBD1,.,CASSVFAGGTYNEQFF,TGTGCCAGCAGCGTATTTGCAGGGGGCACCTACAATGAGCAGTTCTTC
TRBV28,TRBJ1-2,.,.,CASSPSKNYGYTF,TGTGCCAGCAGCCCCTCTAAGAACTATGGCTACACCTTC
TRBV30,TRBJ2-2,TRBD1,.,CAWTGDSKGLGTGELFF,TGTGCCTGGACAGGGGACAGTAAGGGTTTGGGCACCGGGGAGCTGTTTTTT
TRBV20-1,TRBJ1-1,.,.,CSASGDTEAFF,TGCAGTGCTAGCGGGGATACTGAAGCTTTCTTT
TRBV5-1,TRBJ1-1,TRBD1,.,CASSWDRSNTEAFF,TGCGCCAGCAGCTGGGACAGATCTAACACTGAAGCTTTCTTT
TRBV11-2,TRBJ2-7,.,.,CASSLDYGVLYEQYF,TGTGCCAGCAGCTTAGACTATGGAGTGCTTTACGAGCAGTACTTC
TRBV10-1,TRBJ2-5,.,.,CASSESGLRAQYF,TGCGCCAGCAGTGAGTCGGGGTTGAGGGCCCAGTACTTC
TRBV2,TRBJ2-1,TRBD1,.,CASSGTGGKNNEQFF,TGTGCCAGCAGCGGGACAGGGGGGAAAAACAATGAGCAGTTCTTC
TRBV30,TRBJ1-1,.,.,CAWSLRGSTEAFF,TGTGCCTGGAGTCTACGGGGTAGCACTGAAGCTTTCTTT
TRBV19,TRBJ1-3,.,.,CASSPPRSGNTIYF,TGTGCCAGTAGTCCCCCCCGCTCTGGAAACACCATATATTTT
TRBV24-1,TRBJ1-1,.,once,CATRPEGESTEAFF,TGTGCCACCCGCCCTGAAGGGGAAAGCACTGAAGCTTTCTTT
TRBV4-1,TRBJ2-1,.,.,CASRLSSYNEQFF,TGCGCCAGCCGGTTGAGCTCCTACAATGAGCAGTTCTTC
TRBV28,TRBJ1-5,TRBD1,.,CASSSGTGAWGNQPQHF,TGTGCCAGCAGCTCCGGGACAGGGGCCTGGGGGAATCAGCCCCAGCATTTT
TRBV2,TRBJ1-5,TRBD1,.,CASLGTGSEPQHF,TGTGCCAGCCTTGGGACAGGGTCGGAGCCCCAGCATTTT
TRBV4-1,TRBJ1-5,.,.,CASSPGGQPQHF,TGCGCCAGCAGCCCAGGAGGTCAGCCCCAGCATTTT
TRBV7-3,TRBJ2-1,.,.,CASSVGLGNEQFF,TGTGCCAGCAGCGTAGGACTTGGGAATGAGCAGTTCTTC
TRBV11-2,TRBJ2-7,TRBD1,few,CASSSDRGTEEQYF,TGTGCCAGCAGCTCGGACAGGGGGACTGAAGAGCAGTACTTC
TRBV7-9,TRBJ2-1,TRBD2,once,CASTPAIPGLATDEQFF,TGTGCCAGCACCCCAGCGATCCCCGGACTAGCAACCGATGAGCAGTTCTTC
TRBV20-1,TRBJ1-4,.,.,CSAPGQEKLFF,TGCAGTGCCCCAGGACAGGAAAAACTGTTTTTT
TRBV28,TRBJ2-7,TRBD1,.,CASNPGTASYEQYF,TGTGCCAGCAACCCCGGGACAGCCTCCTACGAGCAGTACTTC
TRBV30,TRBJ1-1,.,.,CAWSIMNTEAFF,TGTGCCTGGAGTATCATGAACACTGAAGCTTTCTTT
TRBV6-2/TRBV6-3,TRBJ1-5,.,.,CASSWPMAGAQYSNQPQHF,TGTGCCAGCAGTTGGCCCATGGCAGGGGCCCAATATAGCAATCAGCCCCAGCATTTT
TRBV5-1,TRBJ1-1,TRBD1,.,CASSWGGRGKTEAFF,TGCGCCAGCAGCTGGGGTGGCAGGGGGAAAACTGAAGCTTTCTTT
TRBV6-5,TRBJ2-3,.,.,CASSSRTDTQYF,TGTGCCAGCAGTTCTAGGACAGATACGCAGTATTTT
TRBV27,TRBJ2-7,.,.,CASSRPVADEQYF,TGTGCCAGCAGTAGACCGGTGGCGGACGAGCAGTACTTC
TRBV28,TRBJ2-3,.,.,CASSSIIAGTHFNTQYF,TGTGCCAGCAGTTCCATAATCGCCGGGACTCACTTCAATACGCAGTATTTT
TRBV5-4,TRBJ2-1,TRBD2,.,CASREGLANEQFF,TGTGCCAGCAGGGAGGGACTAGCTAATGAGCAGTTCTTC
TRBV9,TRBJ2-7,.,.,CASSVDGTTYEQYF,TGTGCCAGCAGCGTAGACGGGACAACCTACGAGCAGTACTTC
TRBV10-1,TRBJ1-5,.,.,CASGPMVGNQPQHF,TGCGCCAGCGGGCCTATGGTGGGCAATCAGCCCCAGCATTTT
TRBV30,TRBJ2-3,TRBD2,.,CAWRVAGVISTDTQYF,TGTGCCTGGAGGGTAGCGGGGGTGATAAGCACAGATACGCAGTATTTT
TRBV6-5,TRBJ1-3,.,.,CASSRGTGGNTIYF,TGTGCCAGCAGCAGGGGTACCGGTGGAAACACCATATATTTT
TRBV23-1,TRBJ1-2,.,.,CASSQREDYGYTF,TGCGCCAGCAGTCAAAGGGAGGACTATGGCTACACCTTC
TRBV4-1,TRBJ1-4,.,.,CASSHITRAGHEKLFF,TGCGCCAGCAGCCACATAACCCGGGCAGGGCACGAAAAACTGTTTTTT
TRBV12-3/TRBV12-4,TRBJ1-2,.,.,CASSGDSGGYTF,TGTGCCAGCAGTGGGGACTCGGGAGGCTACACCTTC
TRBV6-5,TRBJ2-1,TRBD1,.,CASRRQGHNEQFF,TGTGCCAGCAGGCGACAGGGGCACAATGAGCAGTTCTTC
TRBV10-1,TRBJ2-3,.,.,CASSETEGVDTQYF,TGCGCCAGCAGTGAAACAGAGGGGGTAGATACGCAGTATTTT
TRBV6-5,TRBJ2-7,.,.,CASSYSTGGSYEQYF,TGTGCCAGCAGTTACTCGACGGGTGGTTCCTACGAGCAGTACTTC
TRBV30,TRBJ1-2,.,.,CAWSVQVHQCPGRNGYTF,TGTGCCTGGAGCGTACAGGTTCATCAGTGCCCCGGGAGAAATGGCTACACCTTC
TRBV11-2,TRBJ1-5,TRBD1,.,CASSLTRDSRQPQHF,TGTGCCAGCAGCCTCACTCGGGACAGCCGGCAGCCCCAGCATTTT
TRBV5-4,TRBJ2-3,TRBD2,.,CASSPREGTDTQYF,TGTGCCAGCAGCCCCCGGGAGGGCACAGATACGCAGTATTTT
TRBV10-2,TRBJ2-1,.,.,CASRQADNEQFF,TGCGCCAGCAGACAAGCGGACAATGAGCAGTTCTTC
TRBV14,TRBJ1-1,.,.,CASSQSSEAFF,TGTGCCAGCAGCCAATCATCTGAAGCTTTCTTT
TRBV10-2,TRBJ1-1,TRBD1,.,CASTTGLGDTEAFF,TGCGCCAGCACGACAGGGTTGGGCGACACTGAAGCTTTCTTT
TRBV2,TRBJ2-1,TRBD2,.,CASSGRGGYNEQFF,TGTGCCAGCAGTGGGCGGGGGGGTTACAATGAGCAGTTCTTC
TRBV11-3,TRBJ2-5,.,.,CASSLGAEQETQYF,TGTGCCAGCAGCTTAGGGGCAGAGCAAGAGACCCAGTACTTC
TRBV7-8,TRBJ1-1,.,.,CASSLDEVGVDTEAFF,TGTGCCAGCAGCTTAGATGAAGTCGGGGTTGACACTGAAGCTTTCTTT